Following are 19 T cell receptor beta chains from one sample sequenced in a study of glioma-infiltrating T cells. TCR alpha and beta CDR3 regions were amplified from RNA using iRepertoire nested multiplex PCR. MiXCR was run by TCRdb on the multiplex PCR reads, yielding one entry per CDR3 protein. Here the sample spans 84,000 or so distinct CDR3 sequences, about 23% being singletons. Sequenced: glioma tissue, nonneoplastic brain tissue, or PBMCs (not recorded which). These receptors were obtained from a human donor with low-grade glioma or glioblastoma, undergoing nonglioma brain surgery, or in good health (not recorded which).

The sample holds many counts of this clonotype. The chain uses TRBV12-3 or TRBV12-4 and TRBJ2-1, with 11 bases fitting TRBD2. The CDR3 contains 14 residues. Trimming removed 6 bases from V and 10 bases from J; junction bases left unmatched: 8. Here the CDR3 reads CASRPGLAAGEQFF. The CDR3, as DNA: TGTGCCAGCAGACCGGGACTAGCGGCAGGAGAGCAGTTCTTC.

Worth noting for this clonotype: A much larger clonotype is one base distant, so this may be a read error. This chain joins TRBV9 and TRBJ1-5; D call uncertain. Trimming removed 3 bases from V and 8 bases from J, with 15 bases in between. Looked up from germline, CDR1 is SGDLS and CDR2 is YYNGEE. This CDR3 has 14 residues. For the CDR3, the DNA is TGTGCCAGCAGCGCCGACCCCCACGGGGAGCCCCAGCATTTT. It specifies CASSADPHGEPQHF. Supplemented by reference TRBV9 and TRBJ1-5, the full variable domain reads DSGVTQTPKHLITATGQRVTLRCSPRSGDLSVYWYQQSLDQGLQFLIQYYNGEERAKGNILERFSAQQFPDLHSELNLSSLELGDSALYFCASSADPHGEPQHFGDGTRLSIL.

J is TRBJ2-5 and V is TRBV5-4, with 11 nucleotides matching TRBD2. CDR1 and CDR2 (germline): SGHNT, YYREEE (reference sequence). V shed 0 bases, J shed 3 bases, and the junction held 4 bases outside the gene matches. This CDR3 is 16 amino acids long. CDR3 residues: CASSLVGTSGEETQYF. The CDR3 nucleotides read TGTGCCAGCAGCTTGGTGGGGACTAGCGGCGAAGAGACCCAGTACTTC.

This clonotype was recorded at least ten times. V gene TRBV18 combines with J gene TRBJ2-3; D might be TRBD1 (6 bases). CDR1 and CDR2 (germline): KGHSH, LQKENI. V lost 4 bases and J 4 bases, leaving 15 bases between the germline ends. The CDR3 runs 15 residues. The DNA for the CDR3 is TGTGCCAGCTCACGCATCGCACAGGGACCAGATACGCAGTATTTT. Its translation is CASSRIAQGPDTQYF.

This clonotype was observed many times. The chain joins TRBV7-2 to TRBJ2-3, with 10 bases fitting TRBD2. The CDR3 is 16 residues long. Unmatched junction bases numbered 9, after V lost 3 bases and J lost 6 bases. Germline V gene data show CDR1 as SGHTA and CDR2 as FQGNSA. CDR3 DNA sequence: TGTGCCAGCAGCTTTACTAGCGGGATCTTTGAGGATACGCAGTATTTT. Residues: CASSFTSGIFEDTQYF.

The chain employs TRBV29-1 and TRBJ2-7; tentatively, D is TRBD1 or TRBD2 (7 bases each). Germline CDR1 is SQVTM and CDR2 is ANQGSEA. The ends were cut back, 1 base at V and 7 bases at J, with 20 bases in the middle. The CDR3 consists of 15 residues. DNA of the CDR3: TGCAGCGTTGAAGGGTTCAGGGGGGGACACAATGAGCAGTACTTC. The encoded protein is CSVEGFRGGHNEQYF.

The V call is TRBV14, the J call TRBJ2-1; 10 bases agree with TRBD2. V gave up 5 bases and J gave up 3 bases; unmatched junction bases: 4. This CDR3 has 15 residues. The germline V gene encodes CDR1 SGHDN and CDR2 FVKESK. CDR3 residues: CASSKGTSDYNEQFF. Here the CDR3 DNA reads TGTGCCAGCAGCAAGGGGACTAGCGACTACAATGAGCAGTTCTTC.

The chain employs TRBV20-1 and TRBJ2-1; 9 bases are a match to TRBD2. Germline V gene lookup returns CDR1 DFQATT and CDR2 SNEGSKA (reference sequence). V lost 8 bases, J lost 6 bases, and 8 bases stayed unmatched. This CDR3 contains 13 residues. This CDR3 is CSIIAGVGNEQFF. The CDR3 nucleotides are TGCAGTATTATAGCGGGAGTCGGCAATGAGCAGTTCTTC.

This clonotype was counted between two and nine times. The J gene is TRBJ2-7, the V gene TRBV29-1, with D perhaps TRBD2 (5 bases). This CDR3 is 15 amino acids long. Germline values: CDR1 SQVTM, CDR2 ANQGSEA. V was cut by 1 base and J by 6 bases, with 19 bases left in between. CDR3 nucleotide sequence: TGCAGCGTTGAAGGTACTAGTAATGGGAAGGGCGAGCAGTACTTC. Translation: CSVEGTSNGKGEQYF.

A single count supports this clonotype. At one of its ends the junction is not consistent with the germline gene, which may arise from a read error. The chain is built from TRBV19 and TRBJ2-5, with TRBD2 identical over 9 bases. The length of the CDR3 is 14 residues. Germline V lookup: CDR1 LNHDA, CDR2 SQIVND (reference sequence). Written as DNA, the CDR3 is TGTGACAGTAGGAGGCGCGGGGGGGCAGAGACCCAGTACTTC. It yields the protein CDSRRRGGAETQYF.

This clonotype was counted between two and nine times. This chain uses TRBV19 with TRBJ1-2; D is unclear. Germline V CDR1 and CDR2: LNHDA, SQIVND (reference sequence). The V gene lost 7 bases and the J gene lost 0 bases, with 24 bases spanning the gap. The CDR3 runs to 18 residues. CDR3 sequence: CASKRRGNRALANYGYTF. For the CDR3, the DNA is TGTGCCAGTAAACGACGAGGGAATCGGGCTCTTGCTAACTATGGCTACACCTTC.

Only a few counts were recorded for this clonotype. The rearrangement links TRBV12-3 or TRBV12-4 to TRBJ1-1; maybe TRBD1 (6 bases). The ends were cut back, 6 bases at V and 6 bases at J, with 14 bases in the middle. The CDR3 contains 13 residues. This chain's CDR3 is CASRGVGGPEAFF. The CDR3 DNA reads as TGTGCCAGCAGGGGGGTGGGGGGCCCTGAAGCTTTCTTT.

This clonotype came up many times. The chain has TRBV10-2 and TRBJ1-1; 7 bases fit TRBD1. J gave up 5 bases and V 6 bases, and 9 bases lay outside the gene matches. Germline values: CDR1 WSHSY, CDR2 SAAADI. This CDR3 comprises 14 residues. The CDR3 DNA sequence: TGCGCCAGCAGGAAGAGACAGGGACAGACTGAAGCTTTCTTT. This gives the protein CASRKRQGQTEAFF.

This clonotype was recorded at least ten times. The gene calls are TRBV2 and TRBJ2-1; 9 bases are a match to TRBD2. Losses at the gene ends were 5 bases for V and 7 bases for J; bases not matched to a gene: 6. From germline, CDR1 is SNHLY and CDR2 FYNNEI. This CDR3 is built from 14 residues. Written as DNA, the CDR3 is TGTGCCAGCAGTTCTAGCGGGACGTTGAATGAGCAGTTCTTC. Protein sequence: CASSSSGTLNEQFF.

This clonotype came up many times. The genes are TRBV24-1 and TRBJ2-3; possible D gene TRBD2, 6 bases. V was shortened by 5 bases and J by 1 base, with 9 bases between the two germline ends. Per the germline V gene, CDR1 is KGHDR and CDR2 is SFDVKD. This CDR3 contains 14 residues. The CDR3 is CATSGSGRTDTQYF. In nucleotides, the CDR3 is TGTGCCACCAGTGGGAGCGGGCGCACAGATACGCAGTATTTT.

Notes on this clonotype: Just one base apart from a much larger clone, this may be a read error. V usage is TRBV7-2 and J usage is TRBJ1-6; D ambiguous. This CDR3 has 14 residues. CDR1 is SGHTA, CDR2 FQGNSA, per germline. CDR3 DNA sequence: TGTGCCAGCAGCTTAGTCCCTCTCAATTCACCCCCCCACTTT. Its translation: CASSLVPLNSPPHF.

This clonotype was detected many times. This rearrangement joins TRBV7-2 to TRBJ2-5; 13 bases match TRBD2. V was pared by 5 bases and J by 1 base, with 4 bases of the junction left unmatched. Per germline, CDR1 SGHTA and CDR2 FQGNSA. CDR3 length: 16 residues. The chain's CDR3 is CASSQTSGGIQETQYF. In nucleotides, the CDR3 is TGTGCCAGCAGCCAGACTAGCGGGGGGATCCAAGAGACCCAGTACTTC.

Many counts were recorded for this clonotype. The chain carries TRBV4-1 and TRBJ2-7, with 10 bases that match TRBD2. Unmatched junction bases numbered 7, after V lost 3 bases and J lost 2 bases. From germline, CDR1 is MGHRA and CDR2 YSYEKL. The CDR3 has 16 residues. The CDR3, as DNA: TGCGCCAGCAGCCAGGTACTAGCGGGGCTTACCTACGAGCAGTACTTC. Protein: CASSQVLAGLTYEQYF.

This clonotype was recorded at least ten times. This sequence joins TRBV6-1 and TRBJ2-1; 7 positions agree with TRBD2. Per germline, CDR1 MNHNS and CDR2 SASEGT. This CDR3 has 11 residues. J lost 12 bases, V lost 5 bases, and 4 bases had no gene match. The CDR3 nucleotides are TGTGCCAGCAGTACACTAGCGTCGCAGTTCTTC. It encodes CASSTLASQFF.